This record covers a single TCR beta chain. Its cognate antigen is unknown. Germline assignment: CDR1 SGHVS and CDR2 FNYEAQ. The V end was cut by 2 bases, the J end by 4 bases, with 8 bases between. The CDR3 spans 14 residues. The sample is drawn from a study of T-cell memory formation after mild COVID-19. Study conclusions and caveats: Memory from before infection featured some responding clones, which suggests cross-reactive memory joined. Whether second-wave clones peaking at day 37 were SARS-CoV-2 specific went unconfirmed.

Using its own MiXCR run on the 5' RACE reads, TCRdb lists one record per CDR3 protein. Of more than 110,000 distinct CDR3 sequences in the sample, around 15% were seen once. The source of this sequence is an adult woman who had mild COVID-19 (a few samples of this study predate the infection). Cell type and time point are not known. Sequencing was performed on PBMCs or a T cell subset sorted from them (not recorded which). This chain connects TRBV7-6 to TRBJ2-2; D remains unclear. CDR3 amino acids: CASSLSGPTGELFF. CDR3 nucleotides: TGTGCCAGCAGCTTAAGTGGGCCCACCGGGGAGCTGTTTTTT.